This section outlines one TCR beta chain sequence together with its context. Antigen unknown. V gave up 3 bases and J gave up 7 bases, with 10 bases separating them. The CDR3 sequence is 11 residues long. Germline assignment: CDR1 DFQATT and CDR2 SNEGSKA (reference sequence). TCRdb independently ran MiXCR on the 5' RACE reads; one entry per CDR3 protein. The sample yields under 1 million distinct CDR3 sequences, 9% to 15% seen once. This sample is part of a study of identical twins. Overall study results and limits: Cross-sectional statistics underpinned the conclusions; the same donors were not followed. Compared with models, monozygotic twins showed more out-of-frame TCR alpha sharing. Out-of-frame alpha sequences shared between twins exhibited an excess of low generation probability. It was possible that invariant MAIT and iNKT cells partly confounded the zero-insertion analyses.

These sequences were also reported in another study, on yellow fever vaccine responses in identical twins.

The material sequenced was PBMCs. This clonotype was sampled from a woman in her late teens or twenties in good health. The J gene is TRBJ2-7, the V gene TRBV20-1; D is undetermined. The CDR3 DNA reads as TGCAGTGCTAGTGGGCCAAATGAGCAGTACTTC. This encodes CSASGPNEQYF.